The 6 T cell receptor beta chains reported below all come from one sample, sequenced in a study of T cell responses to AZD1222 COVID-19 vaccine. Profiling relied on immunoSEQ multiplex PCR, and the TCRdb table lists in-frame clones only, not all of them. The sample holds 100,000 to 150,000 clones, around 93% seen once. The source material was peripheral blood, sampled on day 0 of AZD1222 vaccination. The source of these receptors is an adult in good health.

This sequence joins TRBV9 and TRBJ1-6; D is possibly TRBD1 (6 bases). Trimming removed 3 bases from V and 1 base from J, with 11 bases in between. The CDR3 sequence is 16 residues long. Germline V gives CDR1 SGDLS, CDR2 YYNGEE. This CDR3 reads CASSEGGGSYNSPLHF. The CDR3 DNA reads as TGTGCCAGCAGCGAGGGGGGTGGATCCTATAATTCACCCCTCCACTTT.

The gene calls are TRBV21-1 and TRBJ2-7; the D call in the table, TRBD1, was not verified against the DNA. TRBV21-1 is a documented pseudogene. This CDR3 has 15 amino acids. The CDR3, as DNA: TGTGCCAGCAGCAATTCGACAGGGACCCTCTACGAGCAGTACTTC. The encoded protein is CASSNSTGTLYEQYF.

The rearrangement links TRBV19 to TRBJ2-7, with 9 bases identical to TRBD1. The trim removed 4 bases at V and 7 bases at J, leaving 5 bases unmatched. The length of the CDR3 is 13 residues. The germline V gene encodes CDR1 LNHDA and CDR2 SQIVND (reference sequence). The CDR3 nucleotides read TGTGCCAGTAGTACAGGGACAGGGCGGGAGCAGTACTTC. Amino acids: CASSTGTGREQYF.

The rearrangement links TRBV11-2 to TRBJ1-5, with D possibly matching TRBD1 (6 bases). Per the germline V gene, CDR1 is SGHAT and CDR2 is FQNNGV. V gave up 4 bases and J gave up 3 bases, with 10 bases separating them. This CDR3 is built from 14 residues. The CDR3 DNA sequence: TGTGCCAGCAGCTACGGACAGCCCAATCAGCCCCAGCATTTT. This translates into CASSYGQPNQPQHF.

The V call is TRBV3-1 (or the pseudogene TRBV3-2), the J call TRBJ2-7; no clear D gene. CDR3 size: 13 residues. V was pared by 0 bases and J by 4 bases, with 7 bases between. The germline CDR1 and CDR2 sequences are LGHDT and YNNKEL (reference sequence). CDR3 in amino acids: CASSQEAPYEQYF. In nucleotides, the CDR3 is TGTGCCAGCAGCCAAGAAGCCCCATACGAGCAGTACTTC.

The chain recombines TRBV5-6 with TRBJ2-7; weak D call: TRBD1 (6 bases). The CDR3 totals 14 residues. CDR1 and CDR2 (germline): SGHDT, YYEEEE. Trimming cost V 3 bases and J 3 bases, with 13 bases left between them. The chain's CDR3 is CASSSDRDNYEQYF. The CDR3 region has the DNA TGTGCCAGCAGCTCTGACCGGGACAACTACGAGCAGTACTTC.